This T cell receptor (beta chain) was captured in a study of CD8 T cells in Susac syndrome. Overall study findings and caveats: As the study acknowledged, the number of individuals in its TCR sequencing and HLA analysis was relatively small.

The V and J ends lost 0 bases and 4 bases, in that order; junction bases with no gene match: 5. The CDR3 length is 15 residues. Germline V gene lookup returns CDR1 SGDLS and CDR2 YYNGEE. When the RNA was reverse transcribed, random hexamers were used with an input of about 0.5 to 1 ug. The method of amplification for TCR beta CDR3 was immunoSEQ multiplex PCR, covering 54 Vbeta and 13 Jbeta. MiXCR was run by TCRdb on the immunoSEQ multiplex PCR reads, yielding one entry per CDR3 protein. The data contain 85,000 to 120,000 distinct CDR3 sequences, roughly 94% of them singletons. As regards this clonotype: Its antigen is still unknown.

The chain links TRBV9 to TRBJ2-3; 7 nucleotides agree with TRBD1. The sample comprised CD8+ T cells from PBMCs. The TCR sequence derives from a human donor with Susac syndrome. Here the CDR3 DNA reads TGTGCCAGCAGCGTAGAGGGGGCAGACGCAGATACGCAGTATTTT. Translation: CASSVEGADADTQYF.